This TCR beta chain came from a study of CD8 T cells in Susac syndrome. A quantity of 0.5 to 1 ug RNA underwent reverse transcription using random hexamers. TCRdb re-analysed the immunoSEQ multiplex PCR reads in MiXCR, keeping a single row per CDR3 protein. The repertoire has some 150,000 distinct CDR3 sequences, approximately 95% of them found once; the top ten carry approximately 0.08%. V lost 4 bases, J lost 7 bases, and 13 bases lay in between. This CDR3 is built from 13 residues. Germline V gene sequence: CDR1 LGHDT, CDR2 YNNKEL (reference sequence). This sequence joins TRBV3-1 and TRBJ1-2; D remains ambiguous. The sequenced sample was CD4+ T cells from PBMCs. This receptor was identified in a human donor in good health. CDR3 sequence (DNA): TGTGCCAGCAGCCTACCTAAGGGTTCTGGCTACACCTTC. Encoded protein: CASSLPKGSGYTF.